This T cell receptor (beta chain) was found in a study of T cell repertoires in cytomegalovirus infection (dated by TCRdb to between 2018 and 2020). As for the study more broadly: Donor HLA type was relevant to the analysis, because carriage of CMV infection together with the matching HLA type was indicated by public TCR beta signatures.

Many counts were recorded for this clonotype. The target of this receptor is not known. No quality values exist for individual bases; no much larger clone is one base distant. On the study overall, not on this receptor specifically: In the ex vivo response, HLA-C-restricted CMV-specific TCR beta clonotypes were dominant, and in two of eight donors the single most frequent clonotype came from this HLA-C-restricted group. In both this cohort and an independent cohort of some 350 donors, the cumulative frequency of public TCR beta family members distinguished carriers of CMV infection plus the relevant HLA type.

TCRdb names Illumina HiSeq 1500 as the instrument used. TCRdb itself trimmed the public reads at Q25 with fastp, ran MiXCR and retained productive beta chains. A single entry per CDR3 protein holds the most common genes and DNA from its merged rows. The sample table records hundreds of thousands of distinct CDR3 sequences; 9.6% of these occur just once. The ten largest clones take up 2% to 3% of the sample. The V and J ends are trimmed by 5 bases and 3 bases, leaving 14 bases between them. From cysteine to phenylalanine, the CDR3 is 15 amino acids long. The retained sequence is limited to the CDR3, 45 bases, with the frame set at the first base. The germline V gene sets CDR1 to MNHEY and CDR2 to SVGEGT.

The rearranged chain carries TRBV6-2 or TRBV6-3 and TRBJ2-1; TRBD1 is a weak D gene call, 6 bases matching. The origin of this receptor is a human donor in good health (CMV status not recorded). Some clones in this sample may be carry-over from other donors' samples. Specimen: PBMCs. The bases read TGTGCCAGCAGTCAGGGGCACCCAAGCTACAATGAGCAGTTCTTC. Translated, it gives CASSQGHPSYNEQFF.